This T cell receptor beta chain was found in a study of T cell repertoires in cytomegalovirus infection. The CDR3 sequence is 15 residues long. Germline V gene sequence: CDR1 SGDLS, CDR2 YYNGEE. Trimming removed 0 bases from V and 2 bases from J; junction bases left unmatched: 1. MiXCR, applied by TCRdb to the reads, yields one record per CDR3 protein. The data show fewer than 550,000 distinct CDR3 sequences, around 11% seen once. Material for sequencing was PBMCs. The V gene is TRBV9, the J gene TRBJ2-5; 10 bases match TRBD1. This sequence originates from a human donor in good health (CMV status not recorded). Some clones in this sample may be carry-over from other donors' samples. CDR3 in amino acids: CASSVADRGQETQYF. DNA for the CDR3: TGTGCCAGCAGCGTAGCGGACAGGGGGCAAGAGACCCAGTACTTC.